These T cell receptor beta chains were read from a single sample in a study of cytomegalovirus exposure and HLA in healthy donors. Libraries were prepared by immunoSEQ multiplex PCR; TCRdb keeps only in-frame clonotypes and omits some of them. The sample lists 130,000 or so clones; 85% to 90% were seen once. The specimen sequenced was PBMCs. These TCRs come from a woman aged 30 to 39 in good health and CMV-seronegative. Each CDR3 is given with its conserved first and last residue. The order of the fields is V gene, J gene, clone size, D gene, CDR3 protein, CDR3 DNA. A D gene is named only where the DNA matches it firmly. Clone size is shown for a subset of rows, as once, few, many or a class of expanded clone.

V: TRBV5-5; J: TRBJ2-1; size: .; D: .; CDR3: CASSSGRYNEQFF; DNA: TGTGCCAGCAGCTCCGGTCGTTACAATGAGCAGTTCTTC
V: TRBV9; J: TRBJ2-1; size: .; D: .; CDR3: CASSVGWLNEQFF; DNA: TGTGCCAGCAGCGTAGGGTGGCTCAATGAGCAGTTCTTC
V: TRBV29-1; J: TRBJ2-2; size: .; D: TRBD1; CDR3: CSVPLPGQGNTGELFF; DNA: TGCAGCGTTCCACTCCCCGGACAGGGGAACACCGGGGAGCTGTTTTTT
V: TRBV9; J: TRBJ2-1; size: .; D: TRBD2; CDR3: CASSLTGLAGPYNEQFF; DNA: TGTGCCAGCAGCCTGACGGGACTAGCGGGCCCTTACAATGAGCAGTTCTTC
V: TRBV2; J: TRBJ1-2; size: .; D: .; CDR3: CASRDRVENYGYTF; DNA: TGTGCCAGCAGGGACAGAGTCGAGAACTATGGCTACACCTTC
V: TRBV9; J: TRBJ1-2; size: .; D: .; CDR3: CASSVARTSRGPNYGYTF; DNA: TGTGCCAGCAGCGTAGCTCGGACGTCTCGGGGTCCTAACTATGGCTACACCTTC
V: TRBV30; J: TRBJ1-2; size: .; D: TRBD1; CDR3: CAWGQGGYGYTF; DNA: TGTGCCTGGGGACAGGGGGGCTATGGCTACACCTTC
V: TRBV10-1; J: TRBJ1-5; size: few; D: .; CDR3: CASSDGGHDQPQHF; DNA: TGCGCCAGCAGTGATGGGGGCCATGATCAGCCCCAGCATTTT
V: TRBV29-1; J: TRBJ1-2; size: .; D: .; CDR3: CSVDLGFGNYGYTF; DNA: TGCAGCGTTGATTTGGGTTTCGGGAACTATGGCTACACCTTC
V: TRBV4-2; J: TRBJ1-1; size: .; D: TRBD1; CDR3: CASSQPDRDTEAFF; DNA: TGTGCCAGCAGCCAACCAGACAGGGACACTGAAGCTTTCTTT
V: TRBV19; J: TRBJ1-2; size: .; D: .; CDR3: CASTWQGGSYGYTF; DNA: TGTGCCAGTACATGGCAGGGCGGCTCCTACGGCTACACCTTC
V: TRBV28; J: TRBJ1-6; size: .; D: TRBD1; CDR3: CASSPSRGPNSPLHF; DNA: TGTGCCAGCAGTCCTTCCAGGGGGCCTAATTCACCCCTCCACTTT
V: TRBV25-1; J: TRBJ2-2; size: .; D: TRBD1; CDR3: CASSEQGDTGELFF; DNA: TGTGCCAGCAGTGAACAGGGGGACACCGGGGAGCTGTTTTTT
V: TRBV6-5; J: TRBJ2-2; size: .; D: .; CDR3: CASSYLGTGELFF; DNA: TGTGCCAGCAGTTACCTCGGCACCGGGGAGCTGTTTTTT
V: TRBV6-5; J: TRBJ1-4; size: .; D: .; CDR3: CASRDHRAYNEKLFF; DNA: TGTGCCAGCAGAGACCACAGGGCCTATAATGAAAAACTGTTTTTT
V: TRBV4-3; J: TRBJ2-7; size: .; D: .; CDR3: CASSQGAPNYEQYF; DNA: TGCGCCAGCAGCCAAGGGGCCCCTAATTACGAGCAGTACTTC
V: TRBV2; J: TRBJ1-5; size: .; D: TRBD1; CDR3: CASSEGQGSNQPQHF; DNA: TGTGCCAGCAGTGAAGGACAGGGGAGTAATCAGCCCCAGCATTTT
V: TRBV5-1; J: TRBJ1-4; size: .; D: TRBD1; CDR3: CASSSGQGADEKLFF; DNA: TGCGCCAGCAGCTCGGGACAGGGCGCGGATGAAAAACTGTTTTTT
V: TRBV2; J: TRBJ2-5; size: .; D: TRBD2; CDR3: CASSSGGAGGPGKTQYF; DNA: TGTGCCAGCAGCTCCGGGGGAGCGGGGGGGCCGGGGAAGACCCAGTACTTC
V: TRBV29-1; J: TRBJ1-2; size: .; D: .; CDR3: CSFTSGYGYTF; DNA: TGCAGCTTTACTTCAGGGTATGGCTACACCTTC
V: TRBV6-1; J: TRBJ2-7; size: .; D: TRBD1; CDR3: CASSGTGVLYEQYF; DNA: TGTGCCAGCAGTGGAACAGGGGTCTTGTACGAGCAGTACTTC
V: TRBV7-3; J: TRBJ2-5; size: many; D: .; CDR3: CASSLNRYQETQYF; DNA: TGTGCCAGCAGCTTAAACCGGTACCAAGAGACCCAGTACTTC
V: TRBV27; J: TRBJ1-4; size: once; D: .; CDR3: CASSFIPSGEGNKLFF; DNA: TGTGCCAGCAGTTTCATCCCCTCGGGTGAGGGAAACAAACTGTTTTTT
V: TRBV6-5; J: TRBJ2-7; size: .; D: TRBD2; CDR3: CASSYSALAAYEQYF; DNA: TGTGCCAGCAGTTACTCTGCGCTAGCGGCCTACGAGCAGTACTTC
V: TRBV5-6; J: TRBJ2-5; size: once; D: TRBD2; CDR3: CASSFIGGGLVETQYF; DNA: TGTGCCAGCAGCTTTATCGGGGGGGGGCTGGTTGAGACCCAGTACTTC
V: TRBV28; J: TRBJ2-3; size: .; D: .; CDR3: CASSPPLLFTDTQYF; DNA: TGTGCCAGCAGCCCCCCCCTTCTCTTCACAGATACGCAGTATTTT
V: TRBV14; J: TRBJ2-6; size: .; D: .; CDR3: CASSHERGANVLTF; DNA: TGTGCCAGCAGCCATGAGAGAGGGGCCAACGTCCTGACTTTC
V: TRBV2; J: TRBJ2-7; size: .; D: .; CDR3: CASSNALRSTYEQYF; DNA: TGTGCCAGCAGTAATGCACTTCGATCTACCTACGAGCAGTACTTC
V: TRBV7-8; J: TRBJ1-1; size: .; D: .; CDR3: CASSLYTGWTEAFF; DNA: TGTGCCAGCAGCTTATATACAGGGTGGACTGAAGCTTTCTTT
V: TRBV7-8; J: TRBJ1-1; size: .; D: .; CDR3: CASSPDRYTEAFF; DNA: TGTGCCAGCAGCCCTGACAGATACACTGAAGCTTTCTTT
V: TRBV7-9; J: TRBJ2-1; size: .; D: TRBD2; CDR3: CASSQRGLAGVDEQFF; DNA: TGTGCCAGCAGCCAGAGGGGACTAGCGGGAGTAGACGAGCAGTTCTTC
V: TRBV6-6; J: TRBJ2-1; size: .; D: .; CDR3: CASSYSGGRTYNEQFF; DNA: TGTGCCAGCAGTTACTCGGGGGGGCGAACCTACAATGAGCAGTTCTTC
V: TRBV5-1; J: TRBJ1-6; size: .; D: .; CDR3: CASSLDRVGSPLHF; DNA: TGCGCCAGCAGCTTGGACAGGGTCGGATCACCCCTCCACTTT
V: TRBV10-3; J: TRBJ1-3; size: .; D: .; CDR3: CAISDSVSGNTIYF; DNA: TGTGCCATCAGTGACAGCGTCTCTGGAAACACCATATATTTT
V: TRBV7-2; J: TRBJ2-7; size: .; D: TRBD1; CDR3: CASSPGWDRPYEQYF; DNA: TGTGCCAGCAGCCCGGGCTGGGACAGGCCCTACGAGCAGTACTTC
V: TRBV4-2; J: TRBJ2-1; size: .; D: .; CDR3: CASSQDRVGGNEQFF; DNA: TGTGCCAGCAGCCAAGATCGGGTAGGAGGCAATGAGCAGTTCTTC
V: TRBV28; J: TRBJ2-7; size: .; D: TRBD1; CDR3: CASSLDRGSYEQYF; DNA: TGTGCCAGCAGTCTAGACAGGGGGTCCTACGAGCAGTACTTC
V: TRBV28; J: TRBJ2-7; size: few; D: .; CDR3: CASTGEIHEQYF; DNA: TGTGCCAGCACGGGGGAAATCCACGAGCAGTACTTC
V: TRBV18; J: TRBJ1-5; size: .; D: .; CDR3: CASSPLARVVNQPQHF; DNA: TGTGCCAGCTCACCACTGGCCAGGGTCGTCAATCAGCCCCAGCATTTT
V: TRBV27; J: TRBJ2-1; size: .; D: .; CDR3: CASRGDLRSSYNEQFF; DNA: TGTGCCAGCAGGGGGGACTTGCGGAGCTCCTACAATGAGCAGTTCTTC
V: TRBV6-1; J: TRBJ1-5; size: .; D: TRBD1; CDR3: CASSTQGAHQPQHF; DNA: TGTGCCAGCAGTACACAGGGGGCGCATCAGCCCCAGCATTTT
V: TRBV23-1; J: TRBJ1-1; size: .; D: TRBD1; CDR3: CASSPFRQGAQGAFF; DNA: TGCGCCAGCAGTCCCTTCCGACAGGGGGCGCAAGGAGCTTTCTTT
V: TRBV6-5; J: TRBJ1-3; size: .; D: .; CDR3: CARRGGQGNTIYF; DNA: TGTGCCAGGCGGGGAGGGCAGGGAAACACCATATATTTT
V: TRBV30; J: TRBJ2-1; size: .; D: TRBD2; CDR3: CAWSGLAGGPVPYNEQFF; DNA: TGTGCCTGGAGCGGACTAGCGGGAGGGCCGGTTCCCTACAATGAGCAGTTCTTC
V: TRBV5-5; J: TRBJ1-5; size: few; D: .; CDR3: CASSPDPGRRDLKKHF; DNA: TGTGCCAGCAGCCCTGACCCCGGGAGACGAGACCTAAAAAAGCATTTT
V: TRBV28; J: TRBJ1-1; size: few; D: .; CDR3: CASSPYGTPNTEAFF; DNA: TGTGCCAGCAGTCCTTATGGGACACCGAACACTGAAGCTTTCTTT
V: TRBV30; J: TRBJ2-1; size: .; D: .; CDR3: CAYLQGYEQFF; DNA: TGTGCCTACCTACAGGGCTATGAGCAGTTCTTC
V: TRBV11-1; J: TRBJ1-2; size: .; D: .; CDR3: CASSLEAGGYTF; DNA: TGTGCCAGCAGCTTAGAGGCAGGCGGCTACACCTTC
V: TRBV7-9; J: TRBJ1-2; size: .; D: TRBD1; CDR3: CASSAYDRVIYGYTF; DNA: TGTGCCAGCAGCGCTTATGACAGGGTTATCTATGGCTACACCTTC
V: TRBV5-1; J: TRBJ2-1; size: .; D: .; CDR3: CASSFGLSYNEQFF; DNA: TGCGCCAGCAGCTTTGGACTCTCCTACAATGAGCAGTTCTTC
V: TRBV6-5; J: TRBJ1-2; size: .; D: TRBD1; CDR3: CASSYYNTGDGYTF; DNA: TGTGCCAGCAGTTACTACAATACAGGGGACGGCTACACCTTC
V: TRBV7-2; J: TRBJ2-1; size: .; D: TRBD2; CDR3: CASSLGGSTYNEQFF; DNA: TGTGCCAGCAGCTTAGGCGGGAGCACCTACAATGAGCAGTTCTTC